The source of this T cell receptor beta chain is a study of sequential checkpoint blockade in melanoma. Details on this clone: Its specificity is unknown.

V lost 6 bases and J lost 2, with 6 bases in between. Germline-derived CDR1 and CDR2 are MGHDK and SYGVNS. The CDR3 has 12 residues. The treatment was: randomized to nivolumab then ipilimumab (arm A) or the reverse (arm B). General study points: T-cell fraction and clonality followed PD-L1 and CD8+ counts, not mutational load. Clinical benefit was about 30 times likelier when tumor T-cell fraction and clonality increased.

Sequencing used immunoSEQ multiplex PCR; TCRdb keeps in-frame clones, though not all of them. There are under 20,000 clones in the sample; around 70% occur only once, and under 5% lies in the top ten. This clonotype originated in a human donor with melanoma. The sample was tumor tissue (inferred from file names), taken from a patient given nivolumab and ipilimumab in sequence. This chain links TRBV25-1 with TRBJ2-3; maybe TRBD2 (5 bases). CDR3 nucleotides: TGTGCCAGCAGGGACTTCACAGATACGCAGTATTTT. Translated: CASRDFTDTQYF.